This TCR beta chain was identified during a study of T-cell reconstitution after alpha-beta-depleted transplantation in children listed by TCRdb under 2016. In terms of the full investigation: Using TCR repertoire profiling, the study quantitatively followed how T-cell immune reconstitution unfolded in children after TCRalphabeta/CD19-depleted allogeneic hematopoietic cell transplantation.

From a lookup of the germline V gene, CDR1 and CDR2 are SGHRS and YFSETQ. The CDR3 goes from the cysteine to the phenylalanine over 15 residues. Only the CDR3 portion is preserved as DNA: 45 bases, with reading frame beginning at the first base. V is shortened by 4 bases, J by 2 bases, and the region joining them spans 16 bases. The treatment or condition label for this specimen denotes: allogeneic hematopoietic cell transplantation with graft depleted of TCRalphabeta T cells and CD19 B cells. The transplant recipients were children given TCRalphabeta/CD19-depleted allogeneic hematopoietic cell grafts. Comment on this clonotype: Its antigen is still unknown. No base quality values were provided; no much bigger clone lies one nucleotide off.

Receptors were amplified or captured by PCR. Sequencing was carried out with an Illumina HiSeq 2500. TCR library preparation used molecular barcoding, with unique molecular identifiers applied to normalize quantification of the TCRbeta repertoire. TCRdb passed the public sequencing reads through fastp at Q25 and MiXCR, retaining productive beta sequences. Each CDR3 protein appears once, grouped with its most common genes and DNA. This sample gives fewer than 550,000 distinct CDR3 sequences in total; about an eighth of them show up just once. The ten largest clones take up approximately 14% of the sample. Findings and caveats that apply to the study as a whole: The apparently early recovery of alphabetaT-cell counts about two months after transplant reportedly depended on only several hundred rapidly expanded clones that came from non-depleted graft cells. In some patients, the high TCRbeta diversity seen at day 60 was put down to recipient T cells and intrathymic progenitors that had survived conditioning. Hyperexpanded clone frequencies declined over subsequent months; after one year, T-cell counts and TCRbeta diversity were mostly attributed to newly produced T cells.

The sequence is built from TRBV5-1 and TRBJ2-7, and perhaps TRBD2 as D gene, on 5 matching bases. Sample: PBMCs, mostly from graft donor cells, taken 180 days after TCRalphabeta/CD19-depleted stem cell transplant. The sequence was obtained from a female patient between 2 and 15 years old who had a stem cell transplant for aplastic anemia, so the T cells may come from the graft donor. The nucleotide sequence reads as follows: TGCGCCAGCAGCCCTGGACTGGTCCGCACCTACGAGCAGTACTTC. It specifies CASSPGLVRTYEQYF.